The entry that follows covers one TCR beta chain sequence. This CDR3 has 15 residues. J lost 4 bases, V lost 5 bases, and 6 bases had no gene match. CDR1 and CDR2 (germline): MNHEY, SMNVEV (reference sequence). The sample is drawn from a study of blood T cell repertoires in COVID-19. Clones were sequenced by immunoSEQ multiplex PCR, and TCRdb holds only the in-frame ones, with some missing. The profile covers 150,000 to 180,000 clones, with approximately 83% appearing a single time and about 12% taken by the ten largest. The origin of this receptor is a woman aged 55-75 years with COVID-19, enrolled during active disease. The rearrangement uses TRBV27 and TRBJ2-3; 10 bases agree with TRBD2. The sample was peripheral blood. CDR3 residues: CASSQSGRAADTQYF. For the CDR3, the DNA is TGTGCCAGCAGTCAAAGCGGGAGGGCTGCAGATACGCAGTATTTT.